This passage covers 7 T cell receptor beta chains from one sample sequenced in a study of cytomegalovirus exposure and HLA in healthy donors. The PCR ran on 60 Vbeta and 13 Jbeta primers. TCRdb keeps only in-frame clones here, not all; method: immunoSEQ multiplex PCR. The sample records about 120,000 clones, about 83% being singletons. The sequencing input was PBMCs. Source of these receptors: a middle-aged woman in good health and CMV-seropositive.

The V gene is TRBV18, the J gene TRBJ1-4, with D possibly matching TRBD1 (6 bases). This CDR3 has 14 residues. Germline loops: CDR1 KGHSH, CDR2 LQKENI. V shed 0 bases and J shed 6 bases, with 8 bases lying between them. The CDR3 protein is CASSPPSGDEKLFF. CDR3 nucleotides: TGTGCCAGCTCACCACCGTCAGGGGATGAAAAACTGTTTTTT.

Comments on this clone: Since the CDR3 does not end with the conserved phenylalanine or tryptophan, this likely comes from a read error. This chain uses TRBV10-3 with TRBJ1-2; 8 bases fit TRBD1. The CDR3 runs to 16 residues. With V trimmed by 6 bases and J by 2 bases, 11 bases remained unmatched. The germline V gene encodes CDR1 ENHRY and CDR2 SYGVKD. CDR3 nucleotides: TGTGCCATCAGAGATCCCGCGACAGGGGACAACTATGGCTACACCGTC. This encodes CAIRDPATGDNYGYTV.

V usage is TRBV5-1 and J usage is TRBJ1-2, with TRBD1 as a possible D gene (6 bases). The V end was cut by 0 bases, the J end by 7 bases, with 13 bases between. This CDR3 is built from 14 residues. CDR1 is SGHRS, CDR2 YFSETQ, per germline. The CDR3 protein is CASSLGRGLSGYTF. Here the CDR3 DNA reads TGCGCCAGCAGCTTGGGGCGGGGGCTGAGTGGCTACACCTTC.

J is TRBJ1-3 and V is TRBV5-8; TRBD1 is a possible D gene (6 bases). CDR3 length: 16 residues. In germline, CDR1 is SGHTS, CDR2 YDEGEE. Trimming removed 1 base from V and 0 bases from J, with 11 bases in between. The CDR3 DNA reads TGTGCCAGCAGCTTGACAGGGCTAAGCTCTGGAAACACCATATATTTT. Its protein is CASSLTGLSSGNTIYF.

The chain combines TRBV7-2 with TRBJ1-4, with 8 bases aligning to TRBD1. Trimming removed 6 bases from V and 8 bases from J; junction bases left unmatched: 17. This CDR3 contains 17 residues. CDR1 SGHTA and CDR2 FQGNSA come from the germline V gene. The CDR3 loop is CASSSKRADRAREKLFF. The DNA of the CDR3 is TGTGCCAGCAGTTCGAAGCGGGCGGACAGGGCGAGGGAAAAACTGTTTTTT.

This clone occurred a few times. The rearrangement links TRBV6-1 to TRBJ1-6; perhaps TRBD1 as D (5 bases). V was clipped by 3 bases and J by 13 bases, with 19 bases between them. Per the germline V gene, CDR1 is MNHNS and CDR2 is SASEGT. The CDR3 loop spans 15 amino acids. The CDR3 loop reads CASSEEGTIPGPLHF. The CDR3 nucleotides are TGTGCCAGCAGTGAGGAGGGGACCATCCCCGGTCCCCTCCACTTT.

The V and J genes are TRBV6-1 and TRBJ1-2; D may be TRBD1 (5 bases). V lost 4 bases to trimming and J lost 3 bases, with 15 bases between them. Germline V CDR1 and CDR2: MNHNS, SASEGT. CDR3 length: 15 amino acids. The CDR3 DNA sequence: TGTGCCAGCAGTGGATCGGAGGGGCGCCACTATGGCTACACCTTC. Translated, it gives CASSGSEGRHYGYTF.